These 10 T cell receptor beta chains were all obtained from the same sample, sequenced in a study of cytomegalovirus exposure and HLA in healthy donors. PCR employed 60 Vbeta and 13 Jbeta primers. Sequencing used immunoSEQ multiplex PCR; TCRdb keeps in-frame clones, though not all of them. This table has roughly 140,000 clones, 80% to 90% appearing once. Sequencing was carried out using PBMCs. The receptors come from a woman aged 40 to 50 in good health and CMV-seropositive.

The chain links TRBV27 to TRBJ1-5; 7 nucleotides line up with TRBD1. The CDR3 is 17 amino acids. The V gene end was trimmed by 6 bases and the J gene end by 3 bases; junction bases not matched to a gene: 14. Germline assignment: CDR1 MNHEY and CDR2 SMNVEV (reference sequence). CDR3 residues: CASSPGRDSQNNQPQHF. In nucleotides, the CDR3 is TGTGCCAGCAGCCCCGGCCGGGACAGCCAAAACAATCAGCCCCAGCATTTT.

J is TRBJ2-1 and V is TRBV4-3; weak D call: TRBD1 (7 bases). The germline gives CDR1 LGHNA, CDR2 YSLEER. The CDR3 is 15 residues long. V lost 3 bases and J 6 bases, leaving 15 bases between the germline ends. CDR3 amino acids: CASSHRTQGGNEQFF. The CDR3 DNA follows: TGCGCCAGCAGCCATAGGACCCAGGGGGGCAATGAGCAGTTCTTC.

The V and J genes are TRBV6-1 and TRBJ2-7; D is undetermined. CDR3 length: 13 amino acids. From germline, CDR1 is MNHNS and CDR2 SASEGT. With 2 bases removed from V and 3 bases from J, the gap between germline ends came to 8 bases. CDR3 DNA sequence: TGTGCCAGCAGTGAAACACCCCGCTACGAGCAGTACTTC. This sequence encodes CASSETPRYEQYF.

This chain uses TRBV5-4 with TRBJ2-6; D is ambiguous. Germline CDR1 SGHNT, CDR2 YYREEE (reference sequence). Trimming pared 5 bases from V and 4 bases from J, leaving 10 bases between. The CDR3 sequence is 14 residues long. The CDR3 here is CASRTRSGANVLTF. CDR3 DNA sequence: TGTGCCAGCAGAACTCGGTCCGGGGCCAACGTCCTGACTTTC.

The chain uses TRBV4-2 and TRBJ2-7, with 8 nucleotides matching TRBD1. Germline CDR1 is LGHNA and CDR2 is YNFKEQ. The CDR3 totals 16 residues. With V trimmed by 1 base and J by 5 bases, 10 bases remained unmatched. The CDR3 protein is CASSQVEGQGSNEQYF. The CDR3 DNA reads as TGTGCCAGCAGCCAAGTTGAAGGACAGGGATCCAACGAGCAGTACTTC.

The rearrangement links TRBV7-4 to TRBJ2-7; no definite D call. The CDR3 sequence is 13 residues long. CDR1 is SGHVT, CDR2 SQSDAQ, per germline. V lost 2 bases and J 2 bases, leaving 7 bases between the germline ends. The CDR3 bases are TGTGCCAGCAGCTTACAGCGTACCTACGAGCAGTACTTC. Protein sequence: CASSLQRTYEQYF.

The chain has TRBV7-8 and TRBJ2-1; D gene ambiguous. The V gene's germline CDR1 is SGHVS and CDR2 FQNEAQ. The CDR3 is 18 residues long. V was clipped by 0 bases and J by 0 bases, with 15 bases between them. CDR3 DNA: TGTGCCAGCAGCTTAGCGGCGATCAGGCAGAGCTCCTACAATGAGCAGTTCTTC. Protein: CASSLAAIRQSSYNEQFF.

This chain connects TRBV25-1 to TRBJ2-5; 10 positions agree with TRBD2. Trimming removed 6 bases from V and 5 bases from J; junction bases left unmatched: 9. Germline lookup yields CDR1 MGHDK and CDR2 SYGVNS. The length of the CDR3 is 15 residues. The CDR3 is CASSFLTSGLETQYF. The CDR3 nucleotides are TGTGCCAGCAGCTTTCTGACTAGCGGGCTGGAGACCCAGTACTTC.

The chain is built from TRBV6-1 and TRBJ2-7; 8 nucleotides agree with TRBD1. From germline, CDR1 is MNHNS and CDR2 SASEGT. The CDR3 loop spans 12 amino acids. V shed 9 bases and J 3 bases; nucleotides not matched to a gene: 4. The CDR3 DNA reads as TGTGCCAGTTCAGACAGGGGCTACGAGCAGTACTTC. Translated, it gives CASSDRGYEQYF.

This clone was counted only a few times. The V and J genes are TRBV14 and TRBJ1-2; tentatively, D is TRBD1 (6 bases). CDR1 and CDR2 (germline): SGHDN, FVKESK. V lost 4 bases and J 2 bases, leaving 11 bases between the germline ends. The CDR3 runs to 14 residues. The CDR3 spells CASSLGGGNYGYTF. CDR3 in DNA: TGTGCCAGCAGCCTTGGGGGGGGCAACTATGGCTACACCTTC. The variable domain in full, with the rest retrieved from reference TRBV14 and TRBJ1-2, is EAGVTQFPSHSVIEKGQTVTLRCDPISGHDNLYWYRRVMGKEIKFLLHFVKESKQDESGMPNNRFLAERTGGTYSTLKVQPAELEDSGVYFCASSLGGGNYGYTFGSGTRLTVV.